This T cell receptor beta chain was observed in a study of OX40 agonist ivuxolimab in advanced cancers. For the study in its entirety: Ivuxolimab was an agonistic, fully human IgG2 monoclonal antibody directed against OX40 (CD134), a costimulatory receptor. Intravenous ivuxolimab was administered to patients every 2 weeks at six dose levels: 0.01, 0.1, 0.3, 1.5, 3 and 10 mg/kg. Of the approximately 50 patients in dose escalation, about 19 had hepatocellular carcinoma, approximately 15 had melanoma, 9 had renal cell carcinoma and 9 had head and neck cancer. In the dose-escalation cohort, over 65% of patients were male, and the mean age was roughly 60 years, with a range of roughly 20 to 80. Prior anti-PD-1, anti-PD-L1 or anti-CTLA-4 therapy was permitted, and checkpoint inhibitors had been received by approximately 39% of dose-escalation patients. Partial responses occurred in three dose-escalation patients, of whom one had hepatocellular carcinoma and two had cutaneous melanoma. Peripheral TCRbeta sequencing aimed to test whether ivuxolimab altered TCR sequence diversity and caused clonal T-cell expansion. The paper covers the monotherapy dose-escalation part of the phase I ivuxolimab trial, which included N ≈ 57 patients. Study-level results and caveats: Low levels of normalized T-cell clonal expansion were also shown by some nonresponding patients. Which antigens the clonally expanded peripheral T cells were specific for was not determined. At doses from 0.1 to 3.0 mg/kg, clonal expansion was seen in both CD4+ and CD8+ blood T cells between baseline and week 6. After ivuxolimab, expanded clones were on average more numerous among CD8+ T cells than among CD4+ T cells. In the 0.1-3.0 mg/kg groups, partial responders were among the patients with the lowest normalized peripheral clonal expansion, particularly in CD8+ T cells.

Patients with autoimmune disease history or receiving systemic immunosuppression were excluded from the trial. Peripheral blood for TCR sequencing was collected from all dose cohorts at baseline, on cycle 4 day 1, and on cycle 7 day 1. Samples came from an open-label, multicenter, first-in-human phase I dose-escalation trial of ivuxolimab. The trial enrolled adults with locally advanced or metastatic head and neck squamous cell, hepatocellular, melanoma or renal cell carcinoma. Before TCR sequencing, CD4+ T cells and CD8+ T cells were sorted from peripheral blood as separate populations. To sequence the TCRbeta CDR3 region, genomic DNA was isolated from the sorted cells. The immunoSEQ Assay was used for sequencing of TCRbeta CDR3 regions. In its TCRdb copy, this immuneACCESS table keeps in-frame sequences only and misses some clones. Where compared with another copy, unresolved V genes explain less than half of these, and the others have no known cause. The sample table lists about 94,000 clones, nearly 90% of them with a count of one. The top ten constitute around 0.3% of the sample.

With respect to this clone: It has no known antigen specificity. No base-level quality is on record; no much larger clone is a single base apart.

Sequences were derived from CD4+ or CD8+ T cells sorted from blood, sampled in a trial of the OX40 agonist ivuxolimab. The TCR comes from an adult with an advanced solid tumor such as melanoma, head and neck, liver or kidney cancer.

Here is the DNA: TGTGCCACCGGCCGGGACTCGTCGGACACCATATATTTT. Translated, this gives CATGRDSSDTIYF. This chain joins TRBV10-3 to TRBJ1-3, with TRBD1 perhaps the D gene, on 5 matching bases. The junction carries 18 bases between V and J, which are trimmed by 10 bases and 8 bases respectively. The CDR3 contains 13 residues, cysteine and phenylalanine counted. Only the CDR3 DNA stays, 39 bases, in frame from base 1. Reading the germline V gene gives CDR1 ENHRY and CDR2 SYGVKD.